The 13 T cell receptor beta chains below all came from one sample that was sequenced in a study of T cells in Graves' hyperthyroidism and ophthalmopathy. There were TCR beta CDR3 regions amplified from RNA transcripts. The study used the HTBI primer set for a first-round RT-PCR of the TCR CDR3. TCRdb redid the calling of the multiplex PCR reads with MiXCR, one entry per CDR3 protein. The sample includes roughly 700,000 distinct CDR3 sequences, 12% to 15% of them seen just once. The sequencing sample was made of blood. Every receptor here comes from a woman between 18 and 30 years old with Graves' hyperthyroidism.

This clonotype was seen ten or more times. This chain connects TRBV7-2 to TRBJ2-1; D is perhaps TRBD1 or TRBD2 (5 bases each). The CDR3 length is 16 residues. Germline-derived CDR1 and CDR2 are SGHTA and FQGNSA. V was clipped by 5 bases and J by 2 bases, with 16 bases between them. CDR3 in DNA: TGTGCCAGCAGCACGGGACGAGCGAGAGCCTACAATGAGCAGTTCTTC. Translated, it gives CASSTGRARAYNEQFF.

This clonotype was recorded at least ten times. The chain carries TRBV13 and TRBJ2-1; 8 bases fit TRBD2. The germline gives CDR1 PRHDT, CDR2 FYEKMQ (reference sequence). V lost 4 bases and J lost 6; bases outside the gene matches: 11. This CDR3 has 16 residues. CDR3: CASSWERELSRNEQFF. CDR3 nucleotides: TGTGCCAGCAGCTGGGAGCGGGAGTTGTCCCGCAATGAGCAGTTCTTC.

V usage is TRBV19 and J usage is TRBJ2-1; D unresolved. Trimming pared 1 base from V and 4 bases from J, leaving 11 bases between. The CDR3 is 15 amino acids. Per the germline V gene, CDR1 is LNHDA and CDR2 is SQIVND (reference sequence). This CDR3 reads CASSIVALSYNEQFF. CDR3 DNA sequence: TGTGCCAGTAGTATAGTGGCCTTGTCGTACAATGAGCAGTTCTTC.

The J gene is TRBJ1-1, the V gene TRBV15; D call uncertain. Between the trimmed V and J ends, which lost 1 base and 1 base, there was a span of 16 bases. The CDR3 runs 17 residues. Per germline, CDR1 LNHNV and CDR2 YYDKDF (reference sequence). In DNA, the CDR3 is TGTGCCACCAGCAGAGGAGGAGGCTTCTGGAGGAACACTGAAGCTTTCTTT. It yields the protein CATSRGGGFWRNTEAFF.

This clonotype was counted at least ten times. CDR3 bases: TGTGCCAGCAGTGCCACAGTGTACAATGAGCAGTTCTTC. As protein: CASSATVYNEQFF. V and J are TRBV2 and TRBJ2-1; D uncertain. V shed 4 bases and J shed 4 bases, with 8 bases lying between them. The V gene's germline CDR1 is SNHLY and CDR2 FYNNEI. The CDR3 totals 13 residues.

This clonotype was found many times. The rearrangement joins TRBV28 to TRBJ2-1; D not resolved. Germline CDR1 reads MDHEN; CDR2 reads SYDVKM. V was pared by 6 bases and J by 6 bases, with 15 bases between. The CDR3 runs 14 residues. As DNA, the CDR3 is TGTGCCAGCAGCTTGCTGCCGAGAGGCAATGAGCAGTTCTTC. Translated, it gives CASSLLPRGNEQFF. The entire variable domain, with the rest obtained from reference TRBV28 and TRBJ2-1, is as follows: DVKVTQSSRYLVKRTGEKVFLECVQDMDHENMFWYRQDPGLGLRLIYFSYDVKMKEKGDIPEGYSVSREKKERFSLILESASTNQTSMYLCASSLLPRGNEQFFGPGTRLTVL.

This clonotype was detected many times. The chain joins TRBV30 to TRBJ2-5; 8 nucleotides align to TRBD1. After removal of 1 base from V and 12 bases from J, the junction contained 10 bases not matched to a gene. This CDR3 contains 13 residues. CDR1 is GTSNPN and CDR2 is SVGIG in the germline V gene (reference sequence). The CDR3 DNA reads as TGTGCCTGGAGTGGGACAGGGCCAGGTCGGGAGTACTTC. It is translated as CAWSGTGPGREYF.

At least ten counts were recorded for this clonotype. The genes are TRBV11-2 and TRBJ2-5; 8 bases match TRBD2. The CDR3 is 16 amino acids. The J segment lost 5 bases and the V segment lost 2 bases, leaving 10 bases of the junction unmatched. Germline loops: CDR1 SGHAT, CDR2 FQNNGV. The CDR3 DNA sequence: TGTGCCAGCAGCTTAATTGACCAGCGGGAGTGGGAGACCCAGTACTTC. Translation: CASSLIDQREWETQYF.

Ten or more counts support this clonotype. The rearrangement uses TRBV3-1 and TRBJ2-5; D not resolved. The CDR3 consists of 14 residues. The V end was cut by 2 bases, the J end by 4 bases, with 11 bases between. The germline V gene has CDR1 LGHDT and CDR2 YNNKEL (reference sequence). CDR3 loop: CASSQNLGRETQYF. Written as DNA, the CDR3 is TGTGCCAGCAGCCAAAATCTCGGCCGAGAGACCCAGTACTTC.

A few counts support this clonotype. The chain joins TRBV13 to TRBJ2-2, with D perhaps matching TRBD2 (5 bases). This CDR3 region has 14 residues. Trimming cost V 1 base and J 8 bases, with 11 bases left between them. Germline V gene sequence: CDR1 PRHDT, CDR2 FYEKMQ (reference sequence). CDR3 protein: CASSLEIPGGELFF. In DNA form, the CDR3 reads TGTGCCAGCAGCTTAGAGATCCCGGGAGGGGAGCTGTTTTTT.

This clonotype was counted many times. The CDR3 DNA is TGCAGTGCTAGCGCCGGACCCCGCTACAATGAGCAGTTCTTC. Its translation is CSASAGPRYNEQFF. The rearrangement links TRBV20-1 to TRBJ2-1; D gene unclear. This CDR3 has 14 amino acids. V was shortened by 3 bases and J by 3 bases, with 12 bases between the two germline ends. Germline loops: CDR1 DFQATT, CDR2 SNEGSKA (reference sequence).

CDR3 bases: TGTGCCAGCAGCGTAGACGGGTATGGTAATGAGCAGTACTTC. Translating it yields CASSVDGYGNEQYF. This sequence joins TRBV9 and TRBJ2-1; D is undetermined. Gene TRBJ2-7 matches the end of the DNA better, so the J call may be wrong. The CDR3 consists of 14 residues. Germline V gene data show CDR1 as SGDLS and CDR2 as YYNGEE.

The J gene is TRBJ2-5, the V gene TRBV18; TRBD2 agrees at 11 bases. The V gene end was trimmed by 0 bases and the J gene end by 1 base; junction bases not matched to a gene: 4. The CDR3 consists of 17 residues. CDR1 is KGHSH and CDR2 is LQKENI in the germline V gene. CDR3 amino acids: CASSPPGLAGGQETQYF. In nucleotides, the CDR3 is TGTGCCAGCTCACCACCTGGGCTAGCGGGAGGCCAAGAGACCCAGTACTTC.